This TCR beta chain was identified in a study of identical twins. A note on this clonotype: What it recognizes is unknown.

Whole-study results and caveats: Its conclusions, products of cross-sectional statistical analysis, did not come from following the same donors. High-abundance cord blood beta clonotypes had fewer insertions; memory repertoires showed none.

Germline lookup yields CDR1 DFQATT and CDR2 SNEGSKA (reference sequence). This CDR3 has 14 amino acids. V lost 2 bases to trimming and J lost 4 bases; unmatched junction nucleotides: 3. TCRdb used MiXCR to reprocess the 5' RACE reads, holding one entry per CDR3 protein. Of about 890,000 distinct CDR3 sequences listed, around 12% are singletons. The sample also formed part of further work on yellow fever vaccine responses in identical twins. That study reports: Twins showed a vaccine T cell response that reportedly seemed partly convergent, partly personalized.

The chain links TRBV20-1 to TRBJ2-1, with 9 positions matching TRBD2. Input material: PBMCs. This sequence was found in a woman aged 18-29 years in good health. The CDR3 DNA reads as TGCAGTGCTAGATTGACTAGCGGTTACAATGAGCAGTTCTTC. Translation: CSARLTSGYNEQFF.